What follows describes a single T cell receptor (beta chain). Its target is not known. Germline loops: CDR1 MDHEN, CDR2 SYDVKM. The trim removed 2 bases at V and 4 bases at J, leaving 6 bases unmatched. CDR3 size: 15 residues. Repertoires were generated with immunoSEQ multiplex PCR, while TCRdb's copy carries only in-frame clones and drops some. The top ten clones hold approximately 8.2% of a sample with 25,000 to 30,000 clones, 92% of them seen once. The source of the sample is a study of T cell responses to AZD1222 COVID-19 vaccine. Study-level findings and limits: Vaccine-associated CD4 TCRs spanned spike, dominant at 160-218 and 743-854.

The clonotype originates from an adult who received the AZD1222 COVID-19 vaccine. The sequencing here drew on peripheral blood, taken 28 days after the second AZD1222 dose. This rearrangement joins TRBV28 to TRBJ1-1; TRBD1 aligns across 8 bases. The CDR3 loop reads CASSLPPTGVTEAFF. The CDR3 DNA reads as TGTGCCAGCAGTTTACCACCGACAGGGGTCACTGAAGCTTTCTTT.